This passage covers 19 T cell receptor beta chains from one sample sequenced in a study of T-cell reconstitution after alpha-beta-depleted transplantation in children. Molecular barcoding with unique molecular identifiers was used for the TCRbeta library. TCRdb independently ran MiXCR on the PCR reads; one entry per CDR3 protein. The table has around 87,000 distinct CDR3 sequences, 7% to 9% seen once. This specimen was PBMCs from the stem cell graft donor, taken from the stem cell graft. The receptor source for this set is a human donor who donated a stem cell graft to a child with congenital amegakaryocytic thrombocytopenia.

The table lists this clonotype with many counts. The chain couples TRBV10-3 to TRBJ2-2; D unclear. Trimming shortened V by 8 bases and J by 0 bases, and 19 bases separated the two germline ends. This CDR3 has 17 residues. The germline CDR1 and CDR2 sequences are ENHRY and SYGVKD. Here the CDR3 reads CAIAFGPSSSNTGELFF. The CDR3 DNA sequence: TGTGCCATCGCGTTTGGGCCTTCCTCATCGAACACCGGGGAGCTGTTTTTT.

Ten or more counts support this clonotype. This sequence joins TRBV29-1 and TRBJ1-1; 8 bases match TRBD1. This CDR3 has 13 residues. Germline CDR1 reads SQVTM; CDR2 reads ANQGSEA. The J segment lost 3 bases and the V segment lost 7 bases, leaving 7 bases of the junction unmatched. The CDR3 sequence is CSGGQARDTEAFF. The CDR3 coding sequence is TGCAGCGGGGGACAGGCCAGGGACACTGAAGCTTTCTTT.

This clonotype has a count of ten or more. The CDR3 here is CATSRERDSSSYEQYF. The CDR3 DNA reads as TGTGCCACCAGCAGAGAGAGAGATTCTAGCTCCTACGAGCAGTACTTC. The chain couples TRBV15 to TRBJ2-7; D gene ambiguous. V lost 0 bases and J lost 0, with 12 bases in between. Per germline, CDR1 LNHNV and CDR2 YYDKDF (reference sequence). The CDR3 extends over 16 amino acids.

This clonotype was seen ten or more times. The chain uses TRBV11-2 and TRBJ1-6; 7 positions agree with TRBD1. Germline V CDR1 and CDR2: SGHAT, FQNNGV. The CDR3 totals 15 residues. V shed 0 bases, J shed 14 bases, and the junction held 10 bases outside the gene matches. CDR3 residues: CASSLETGKFSALHF. The CDR3 coding sequence is TGTGCCAGCAGCTTAGAGACAGGGAAATTCAGTGCCCTCCACTTT. The full variable domain, its missing parts supplied by reference TRBV11-2 and TRBJ1-6, is EAGVAQSPRYKIIEKRQSVAFWCNPISGHATLYWYQQILGQGPKLLIQFQNNGVVDDSQLPKDRFSAERLKGVDSTLKIQPAKLEDSAVYLCASSLETGKFSALHFGNGTRLTVT.

This clonotype was detected ten times or more. This chain connects TRBV3-1 to TRBJ1-4, with D maybe TRBD1 (5 bases). CDR3 size: 14 residues. V lost 0 bases and J 8 bases, leaving 10 bases between the germline ends. The germline V gene encodes CDR1 LGHDT and CDR2 YNNKEL (reference sequence). For the CDR3, the DNA is TGTGCCAGCAGCCAAGATGGGGCCTCGGAAAAACTGTTTTTT. This encodes CASSQDGASEKLFF.

This clonotype was counted ten times or more. The chain employs TRBV2 and TRBJ2-1, with TRBD2 matching over 11 bases. CDR1 SNHLY and CDR2 FYNNEI come from the germline V gene. Losses at the gene ends were 6 bases for V and 2 bases for J; bases not matched to a gene: 6. There are 16 residues in the CDR3. CDR3 bases: TGTGCCAGCAGCAAACTAGCGGGAGATACCTACAATGAGCAGTTCTTC. Translation: CASSKLAGDTYNEQFF.

This clonotype was recorded many times. The chain has TRBV20-1 and TRBJ1-4, with D possibly matching TRBD1 (6 bases). Deletions cut 4 bases from V and 2 bases from J, with 14 bases between. The CDR3 covers 15 residues. The germline CDR1 and CDR2 sequences are DFQATT and SNEGSKA (reference sequence). The CDR3 sequence is CSATPGEQTNEKLFF. Written as DNA, the CDR3 is TGCAGTGCTACCCCAGGGGAGCAGACTAATGAAAAACTGTTTTTT.

This clonotype was observed a few times. The V and J genes are TRBV5-1 and TRBJ2-1; D uncertain. The CDR3 is 12 amino acids. V lost 4 bases to trimming and J lost 1 base, with 3 bases between them. Germline CDR1 is SGHRS and CDR2 is YFSETQ. CDR3 loop: CASSLSYNEQFF. The CDR3 DNA follows: TGCGCCAGCAGCCTGTCCTACAATGAGCAGTTCTTC.

This clonotype was observed many times. The rearrangement uses TRBV7-2 and TRBJ1-6, with D perhaps matching TRBD1 (6 bases). CDR3 length equals 16 residues. The germline V gene encodes CDR1 SGHTA and CDR2 FQGNSA. V lost 1 base, J lost 7 bases, and 14 bases lay in between. The CDR3 DNA follows: TGTGCCAGCAGCTTAGATACGGGGCAGGGGAATTCACCCCTCCACTTT. Translated, it gives CASSLDTGQGNSPLHF.

At least ten counts were recorded for this clonotype. The chain has TRBV11-2 and TRBJ2-1, with 9 bases identical to TRBD2. The CDR3 totals 17 residues. Germline V gives CDR1 SGHAT, CDR2 FQNNGV. The junction had 6 bases not matched to a gene; V was cut back by 0 bases and J by 3 bases. CDR3 bases: TGTGCCAGCAGCTTAGACTTGACTAGCGGCTACTACAATGAGCAGTTCTTC. Translated, it gives CASSLDLTSGYYNEQFF.

There are many counts of this clonotype. The V call is TRBV5-1, the J call TRBJ2-3; D ambiguous. The CDR3 totals 15 residues. Per the germline V gene, CDR1 is SGHRS and CDR2 is YFSETQ. Deletions cut 0 bases from V and 0 bases from J, with 8 bases between. The CDR3 is CASSLDPSSTDTQYF. CDR3 in DNA: TGCGCCAGCAGCTTGGACCCATCAAGCACAGATACGCAGTATTTT.

This clonotype has just a few counts. V and J are TRBV7-9 and TRBJ1-3; unclear D gene. Trimming removed 0 bases from V and 4 bases from J, with 10 bases in between. Germline assignment: CDR1 SEHNR and CDR2 FQNEAQ (reference sequence). The CDR3 runs 15 residues. The CDR3 sequence: CASSLARGSGNTIYF. CDR3 sequence (DNA): TGTGCCAGCAGCTTAGCAAGAGGATCCGGAAACACCATATATTTT.

This clonotype was picked up many times. The CDR3 region is CATSGDRGHIQYF. CDR3 bases: TGTGCCACCAGCGGCGACAGGGGGCACATTCAGTACTTC. This chain joins TRBV15 and TRBJ2-4; 10 positions agree with TRBD1. The junction had 3 bases not matched to a gene; V was cut back by 5 bases and J by 8 bases. CDR1 is LNHNV, CDR2 YYDKDF, per germline (reference sequence). The CDR3 loop spans 13 amino acids. Full variable domain (missing parts from reference TRBV15 and TRBJ2-4): DAMVIQNPRYQVTQFGKPVTLSCSQTLNHNVMYWYQQKSSQAPKLLFHYYDKDFNNEADTPDNFQSRRPNTSFCFLDIRSPGLGDTAMYLCATSGDRGHIQYFGAGTRLSVL.

This clonotype appeared many times. This chain joins TRBV3-1 and TRBJ1-6; D call uncertain. V was pared by 4 bases and J by 2 bases, with 9 bases between. Looked up from germline, CDR1 is LGHDT and CDR2 is YNNKEL (reference sequence). CDR3 length equals 15 residues. The CDR3 loop reads CASSRLEPYNSPLHF. The CDR3 coding sequence is TGTGCCAGCAGCCGTCTGGAACCCTATAATTCACCCCTCCACTTT.

This clonotype was seen repeatedly, ten times or more. One end of the junction fails to match germline, which may point to a read error. The rearrangement links TRBV7-8 to TRBJ2-7, with a possible D match to TRBD1 (6 bases). The length of the CDR3 is 16 residues. Germline V gene sequence: CDR1 SGHVS, CDR2 FQNEAQ. CDR3 in DNA: TGTGCCAGTTCCAGCCCCTCCAGGACAGCACCCTATGAGCAGTACTTC. The encoded protein is CASSSPSRTAPYEQYF.

CDR3 protein: CASSPDAEGDTQYF. The CDR3 coding sequence is TGTGCCAGCAGTCCAGACGCTGAGGGAGATACGCAGTATTTT. The rearrangement uses TRBV6-4 and TRBJ2-3; maybe TRBD2 (5 bases). The CDR3 spans 14 residues. Deletions cut 5 bases from V and 5 bases from J, with 14 bases between. The germline V gene encodes CDR1 MRHNA and CDR2 SNTAGT.

In its sample, this clonotype was seen many times. The chain combines TRBV7-2 with TRBJ2-2, with 11 bases that match TRBD1. The V gene end was trimmed by 5 bases and the J gene end by 7 bases; junction bases not matched to a gene: 9. Per the germline V gene, CDR1 is SGHTA and CDR2 is FQGNSA. The CDR3 contains 16 residues. Written as DNA, the CDR3 is TGTGCCAGCAGCAAAGGAGGACAGGGGGCAAGCGGGGAGCTGTTTTTT. Its translation is CASSKGGQGASGELFF.

This clonotype appeared many times. The chain uses TRBV6-1 and TRBJ2-1; 9 bases fit TRBD2. Trimming cost V 6 bases and J 11 bases; bases outside gene matches: 11. The CDR3 spans 14 residues. The germline V gene encodes CDR1 MNHNS and CDR2 SASEGT. In nucleotides, the CDR3 is TGTGCCAGCAGCACCGGGACTAGCATTAACCAGCAGTTCTTC. Amino acid sequence: CASSTGTSINQQFF.

This clonotype was seen ten or more times. CDR3 amino acids: CSGGEAHQETQYF. CDR3 sequence (DNA): TGCAGCGGGGGGGAGGCGCACCAAGAGACCCAGTACTTC. The gene calls are TRBV29-1 and TRBJ2-5, with D possibly being TRBD2 (6 bases). This CDR3 is 13 amino acids long. Germline V gene data show CDR1 as SQVTM and CDR2 as ANQGSEA. V dropped 7 bases and J dropped 0 bases, with 12 bases sitting between them.